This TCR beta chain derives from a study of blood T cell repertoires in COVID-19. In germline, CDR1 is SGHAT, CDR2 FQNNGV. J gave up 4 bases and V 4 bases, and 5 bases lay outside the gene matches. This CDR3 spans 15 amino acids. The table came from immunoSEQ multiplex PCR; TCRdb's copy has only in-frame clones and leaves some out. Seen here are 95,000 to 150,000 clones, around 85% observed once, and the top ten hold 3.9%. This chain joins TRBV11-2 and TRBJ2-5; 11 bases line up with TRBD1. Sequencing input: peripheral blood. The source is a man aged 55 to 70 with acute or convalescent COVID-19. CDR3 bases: TGTGCCAGCAGCTCCCCGGGACAGGGGGGAGAGACCCAGTACTTC. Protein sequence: CASSSPGQGGETQYF.